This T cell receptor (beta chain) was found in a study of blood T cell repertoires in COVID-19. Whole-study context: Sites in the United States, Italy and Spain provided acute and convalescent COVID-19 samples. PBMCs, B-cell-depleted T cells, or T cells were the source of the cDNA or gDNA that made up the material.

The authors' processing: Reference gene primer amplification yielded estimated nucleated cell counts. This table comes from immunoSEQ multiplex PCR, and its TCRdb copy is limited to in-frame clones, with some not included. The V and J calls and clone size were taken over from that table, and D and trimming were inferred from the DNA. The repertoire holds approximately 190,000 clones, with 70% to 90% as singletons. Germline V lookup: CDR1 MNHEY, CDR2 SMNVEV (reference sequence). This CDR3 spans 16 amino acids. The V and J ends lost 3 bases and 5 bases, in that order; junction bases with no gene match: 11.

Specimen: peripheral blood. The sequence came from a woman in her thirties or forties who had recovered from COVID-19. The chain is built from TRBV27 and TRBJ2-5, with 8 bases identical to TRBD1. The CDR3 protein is CASSFTWTGSWETQYF. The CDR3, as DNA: TGTGCCAGCAGTTTCACTTGGACAGGGTCATGGGAGACCCAGTACTTC.